This T cell receptor beta chain was profiled in a study of blood T cell repertoires in COVID-19. Original methodology: How many nucleated cells were present was estimated from reference gene primer amplification. Profiled with immunoSEQ multiplex PCR; TCRdb holds only in-frame clones, not every one. D and trimming come from the DNA, and the V and J calls and clone size come from that table. Of about 50,000 clones detected, approximately 91% appear once; the ten largest clones hold around a quarter. Trimming removed 2 bases from V and 7 bases from J; junction bases left unmatched: 5. The CDR3 spans 15 residues. Looked up from germline, CDR1 is LNHDA and CDR2 is SQIVND (reference sequence).

This TCR derives from a human donor in a cohort sampled during active COVID-19. Sequenced material: peripheral blood. The chain recombines TRBV19 with TRBJ2-1, with TRBD2 matching over 10 bases. CDR3 sequence: CASSISGRAGNEQFF. The CDR3 nucleotides read TGTGCCAGTAGTATAAGCGGGAGGGCCGGGAATGAGCAGTTCTTC.